This entry describes one TCR beta chain. This clone was seen just once. The antigen it recognizes is unknown. Base qualities are not provided; no much larger clone lies one nucleotide away. Using the deep immunoSEQ assay, multiplex PCR amplified TCR CDR3 regions from genomic DNA. Extracted genomic DNA from each cell subset was spread evenly across all wells of several immunoSEQ 96-well plates, with each plate serving as a replicate. For sorted subsets, 200 to 250 ng of genomic DNA, equivalent to 25,000 to 35,000 T cell genomes, went into each replicate PCR. Purified libraries were quantified with a Qubit 3.0 fluorometer, sized on a Bioanalyzer 2100, and re-quantified with the KAPA Library Quantification kit. Every immunoSEQ 96-well plate was sequenced on a separate single-read 150-cycle Illumina NextSeq 550 flow cell. As for how the authors treated the data: Because only junctional sequences without quality scores were contained in the immunoSEQ output, filtering matching that applied to full-length reads could not be performed. To assign V/J genes and CDR3, sequences were annotated using PyIR, a Python wrapper for IgBLAST v1.9, with IMGT germline references. Reads with weak V/J assignments (E-value above 1e-6), missing CDR3, stop codons, out-of-frame junctions, or ambiguous translated residues were removed. V3J clonotypes were defined as sequences sharing the same inferred V gene, J gene, and CDR3 amino acid sequence. To compute the percentage overlap between repertoires, the number of shared unique clonotypes was divided by the size of the smaller repertoire. RTK rarefaction, the Chao1 estimator, and Recon v2.1 estimates of unobserved clonotypes were used to assess repertoire richness. Generation probabilities for all TCRbeta clonotypes obtained by the gDNA method from a few donors were computed using OLGA. TCRdb carries this immuneACCESS record with in-frame sequences only. Its versions omit some clonotypes, under half of them owing to an unresolved V gene in the studies checked, with the rest unexplained. V and J calls and clone size are those listed in that table; D and trimming were worked out from the DNA. The sample profile shows millions of clones; about 92% of them were found once. Together, the top ten hold roughly 0.15% of the sample.

This entry is derived from a study of shared clonotypes between healthy human individuals (dated by TCRdb to the early 2020s). Turning to the overall study: Three men and a couple of women, aged 18 to 49 years, made up the cohort. For each donor, CD4 naive and CD4 memory were each given three plates, CD8 naive was given two plates, and CD8 memory was given one plate. The study deeply sequenced blood TCR repertoires of several healthy adults to estimate repertoire size and the extent of clonotype sharing between individuals. Different laboratories and diverse techniques were used to prepare libraries and sequence TCR repertoires, to increase sequencing depth and limit assay-specific biases. Per donor, leukapheresis produced somewhere between about 0.94 and 9.5 billion PBMCs.

Based on the germline V gene (reference sequence), the CDR1 and CDR2 sequences are MNHNY and SVGAGI. The V and J ends are trimmed by 2 bases and 4 bases, leaving 14 bases between them. The cysteine opens and the phenylalanine closes a CDR3 of 15 amino acids. Kept here is only the CDR3 DNA, which spans 45 bases and is read in frame from base 1. Broader findings and caveats from the paper: Sampling was limited to blood, and TCR repertoires in tissue likely differ from TCR repertoires in blood. Incomplete sequencing was indicated by rarefaction of sorted-subset datasets, despite the large sequencing depth. The small number of donors limited the genetic and exposure-history diversity represented. Compared with non-shared clonotypes, clonotypes shared by all four sorted-subset donors had higher generation probabilities. When a few donors were compared, the shared fraction of clonotypes was about 5% for naive CD4, 3.5% to 4% for naive CD8, about 2.5% for memory CD4, and approximately 0.4% for memory CD8. Naive subsets generally had larger estimated clonotype richness than memory subsets did. Based on pairwise subsampling, the degree of clonotype sharing among donors was expected to be affected by sequencing depth.

The donors were healthy, HIV-negative adults who had no recently reported acute infections or vaccinations. All donors were Caucasian adults living in Nashville, Tennessee, USA. CD4+ T cells were enriched through magnetic negative selection, after which naive cells were positively selected on CD45RA and the remaining negative fraction served as the memory subset. Blood was collected by leukapheresis, and PBMCs were isolated by Ficoll-Histopaque density gradient centrifugation and then cryopreserved in liquid nitrogen vapor phase. Analytical flow cytometry was used to check the purity and quantity of each magnetically sorted T cell population. Each sorted fraction had its genomic DNA isolated and then quantified by UV absorbance on a Nanodrop 2000c.

Sequenced input: naive CD4+ T cells sorted from blood. Explained via the paper, the cell subset or site label denotes: CD45RA+ positively selected. Recombination linked TRBV6-6 to TRBJ2-5; the D region possibly corresponds to TRBD1 (5 bases align). The TCR originated in a man aged 18 to 35 in good health. CDR3 loop: CASSYTPGSAETQYF. The nucleotide sequence is given as TGTGCCAGCAGTTACACACCAGGGTCTGCAGAGACCCAGTACTTC.